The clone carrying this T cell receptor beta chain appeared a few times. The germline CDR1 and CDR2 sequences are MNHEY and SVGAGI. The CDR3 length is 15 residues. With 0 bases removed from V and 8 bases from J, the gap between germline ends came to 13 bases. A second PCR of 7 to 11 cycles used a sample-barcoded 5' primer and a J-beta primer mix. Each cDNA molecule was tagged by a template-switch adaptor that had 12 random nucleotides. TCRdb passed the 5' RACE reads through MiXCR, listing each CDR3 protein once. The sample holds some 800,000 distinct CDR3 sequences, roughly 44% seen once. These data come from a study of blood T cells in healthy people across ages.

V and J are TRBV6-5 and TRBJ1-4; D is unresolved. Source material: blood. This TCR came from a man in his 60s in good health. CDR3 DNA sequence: TGTGCCAGCAGTTACTCCCGGAGGTATGGAGAAAAACTGTTTTTT. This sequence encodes CASSYSRRYGEKLFF.